This entry lists 3 T cell receptor beta chains sequenced from one sample in a study of CD8 T cells in ankylosing spondylitis. TCRdb redid the calling of the 5' RACE reads with MiXCR, one entry per CDR3 protein. The data show around 340,000 distinct CDR3 sequences, over 12% seen once. The sequenced sample was blood, either unsorted or a sorted T cell fraction (not recorded which). The receptors here all came from a male donor with ankylosing spondylitis or in good health (not recorded which).

The chain uses TRBV12-3 or TRBV12-4 and TRBJ1-2; 7 bases agree with TRBD1. The CDR3 loop spans 16 amino acids. V dropped 3 bases and J dropped 2; count of bases not matched to a gene: 9. CDR3 nucleotide sequence: TGTGCCAGCAGTTTGACGGGTCCGACAGGGAACTATGGCTACACCTTC. This sequence encodes CASSLTGPTGNYGYTF.

This clonotype was picked up a small number of times. The gene calls are TRBV20-1 and TRBJ2-2, with D uncertain. The germline V gene has CDR1 DFQATT and CDR2 SNEGSKA (reference sequence). This CDR3 has 16 residues. Trimming left V 0 bases short and J 2 bases short, with 13 bases between. The CDR3 coding sequence is TGCAGTGCTAGAGAGGGTGGGCCGTACAACACCGGGGAGCTGTTTTTT. Translating gives CSAREGGPYNTGELFF.

The gene calls are TRBV12-3 or TRBV12-4 and TRBJ1-1; tentatively, D is TRBD1 (5 bases). V was pared by 7 bases and J by 3 bases, with 15 bases between. The CDR3 has 14 residues. The CDR3 loop reads CASMVRDGYTEAFF. CDR3 in DNA: TGTGCCAGCATGGTCAGGGACGGGTACACTGAAGCTTTCTTT.